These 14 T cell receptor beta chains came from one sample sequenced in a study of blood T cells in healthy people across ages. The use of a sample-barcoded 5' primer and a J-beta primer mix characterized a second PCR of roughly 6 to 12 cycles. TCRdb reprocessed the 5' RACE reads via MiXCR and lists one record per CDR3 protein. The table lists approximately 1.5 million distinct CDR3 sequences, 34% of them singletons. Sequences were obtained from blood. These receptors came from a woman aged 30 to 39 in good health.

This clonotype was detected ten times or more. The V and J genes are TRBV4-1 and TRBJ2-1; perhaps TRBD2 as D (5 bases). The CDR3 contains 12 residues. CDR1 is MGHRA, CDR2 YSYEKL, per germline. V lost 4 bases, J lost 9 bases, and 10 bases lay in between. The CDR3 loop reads CASSLPRGEQFF. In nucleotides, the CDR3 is TGCGCCAGCAGCCTCCCTCGGGGTGAGCAGTTCTTC.

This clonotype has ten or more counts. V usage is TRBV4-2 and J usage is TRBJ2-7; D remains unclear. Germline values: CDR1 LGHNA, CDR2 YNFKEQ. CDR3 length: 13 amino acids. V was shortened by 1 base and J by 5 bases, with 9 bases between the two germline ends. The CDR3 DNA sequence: TGTGCCAGCAGCCAAGTCCGCAGCCACGAGCAGTACTTC. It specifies CASSQVRSHEQYF.

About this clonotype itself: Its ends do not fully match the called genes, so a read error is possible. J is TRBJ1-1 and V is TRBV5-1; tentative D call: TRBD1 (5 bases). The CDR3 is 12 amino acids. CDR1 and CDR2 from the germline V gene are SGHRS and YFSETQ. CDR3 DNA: TGTGCCAGCAGCGAAGGGACCACTGAAGCTTTCTTT. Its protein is CASSEGTTEAFF.

The DNA of the CDR3 is TGTGCCAGCAGTGAGAGGGGACTAGCGGGGGGAAGCGAGCAGTACTTC. Amino acids: CASSERGLAGGSEQYF. The gene calls are TRBV2 and TRBJ2-7; TRBD2 aligns across 15 bases. CDR1 and CDR2 from the germline V gene are SNHLY and FYNNEI. This CDR3 is built from 16 residues. Trimming at V came to 3 bases and at J to 6 bases, leaving 6 bases not matched to a gene.

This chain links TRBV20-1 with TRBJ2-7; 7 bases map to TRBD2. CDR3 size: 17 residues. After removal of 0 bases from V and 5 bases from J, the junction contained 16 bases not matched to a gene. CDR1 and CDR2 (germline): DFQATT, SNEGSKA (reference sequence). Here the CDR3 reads CSARDQDARTSHHEQYF. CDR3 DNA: TGCAGTGCTAGAGACCAGGATGCTAGGACTAGTCACCACGAGCAGTACTTC.

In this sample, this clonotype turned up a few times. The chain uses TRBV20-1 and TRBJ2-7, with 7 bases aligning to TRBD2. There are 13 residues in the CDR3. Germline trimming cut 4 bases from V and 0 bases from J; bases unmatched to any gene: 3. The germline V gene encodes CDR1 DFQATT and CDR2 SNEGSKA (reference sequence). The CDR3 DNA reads TGCAGTGCTAAGACTAGCTTCTCCTACGAGCAGTACTTC. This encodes CSAKTSFSYEQYF.

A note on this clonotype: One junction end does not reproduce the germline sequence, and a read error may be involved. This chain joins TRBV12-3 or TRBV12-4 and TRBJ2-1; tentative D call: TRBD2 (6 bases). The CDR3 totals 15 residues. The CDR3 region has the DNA TGTGCCAGCGGTTTTCGGGACTTTGACTACAATGAGCAGTTCTTC. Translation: CASGFRDFDYNEQFF.

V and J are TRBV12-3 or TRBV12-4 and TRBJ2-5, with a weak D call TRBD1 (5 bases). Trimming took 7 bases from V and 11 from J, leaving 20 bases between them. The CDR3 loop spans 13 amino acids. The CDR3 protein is CASTLPPRVHQYF. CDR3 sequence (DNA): TGTGCCAGCACCCTACCCCCCAGGGTACATCAGTACTTC.

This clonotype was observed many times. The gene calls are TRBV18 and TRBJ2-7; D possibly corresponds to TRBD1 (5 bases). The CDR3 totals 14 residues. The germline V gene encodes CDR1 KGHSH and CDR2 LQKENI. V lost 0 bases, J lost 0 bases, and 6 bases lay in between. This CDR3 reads CASSPPGVSYEQYF. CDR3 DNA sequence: TGTGCCAGCTCACCACCAGGGGTCTCCTACGAGCAGTACTTC.

The CDR3 loop is CSALIPGALIYNEQFF. The CDR3 bases are TGCAGTGCACTCATTCCCGGGGCCCTCATATACAATGAGCAGTTCTTC. This chain joins TRBV20-1 and TRBJ2-1; D tentatively fits TRBD1 or TRBD2 (5 bases each). The germline V gene encodes CDR1 DFQATT and CDR2 SNEGSKA (reference sequence). The CDR3 is made up of 16 amino acids. Trimming took off 6 bases at V and 4 bases at J, with 22 bases between the two ends.

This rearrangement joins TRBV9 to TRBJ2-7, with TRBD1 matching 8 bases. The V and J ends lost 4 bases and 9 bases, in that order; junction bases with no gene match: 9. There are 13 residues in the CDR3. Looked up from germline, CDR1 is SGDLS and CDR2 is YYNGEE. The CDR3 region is CASSPWTGSRQYF. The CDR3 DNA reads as TGTGCCAGCAGCCCCTGGACAGGGTCAAGGCAGTACTTC.

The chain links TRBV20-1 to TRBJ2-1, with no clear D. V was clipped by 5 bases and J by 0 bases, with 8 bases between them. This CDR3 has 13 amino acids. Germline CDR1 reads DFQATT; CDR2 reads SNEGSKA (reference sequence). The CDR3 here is CSAFGRSYNEQFF. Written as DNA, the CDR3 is TGCAGTGCTTTCGGGCGCTCCTACAATGAGCAGTTCTTC.

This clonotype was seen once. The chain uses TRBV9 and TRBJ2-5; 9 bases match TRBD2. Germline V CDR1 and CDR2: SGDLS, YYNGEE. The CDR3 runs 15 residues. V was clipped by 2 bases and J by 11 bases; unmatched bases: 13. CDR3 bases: TGTGCCAGCAGCGTCGCTGCGGGAGGGGTTAACGGGCAGTACTTC. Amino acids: CASSVAAGGVNGQYF.

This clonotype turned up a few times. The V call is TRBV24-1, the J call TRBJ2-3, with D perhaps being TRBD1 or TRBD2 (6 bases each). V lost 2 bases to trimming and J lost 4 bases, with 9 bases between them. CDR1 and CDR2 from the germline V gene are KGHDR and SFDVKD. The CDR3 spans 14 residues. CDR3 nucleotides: TGTGCCACCAGTGATTACAGGGAGGCAGATACGCAGTATTTT. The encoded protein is CATSDYREADTQYF.